The rows below give T cell receptor beta chains drawn from one sample of a study of technical replicates of blood from several donors. Sequencing was performed with immunoSEQ multiplex PCR; in TCRdb, only in-frame clones are kept and a portion is missing. The sample has about 61,000 clones, more than 95% seen once. The sequencing sample was made of T cells isolated from PBMCs. The receptors were sampled from a human donor in good health. The CDR3 runs from the conserved cysteine through the conserved F or W.

J gene,CDR3 length,V gene,CDR3 protein
TRBJ1-2,13,TRBV7-9,CASNRDSHYGYTF
TRBJ2-2,15,TRBV2,CASSPGQVYTGELFF
TRBJ1-4,16,TRBV11-1,CASSLSPQDRLSDVFF
TRBJ2-1,13,TRBV5-1,CASSLGQVNEQFF
TRBJ2-2,15,TRBV5-1,CASSLAGTTLGELFF
TRBJ2-2,17,TRBV5-4,CASSPSLAGGPTGELFF
TRBJ1-1,14,TRBV19,CASSIGRTITEAFF
TRBJ1-2,13,TRBV5-1,CASRSTGTYGYTF
TRBJ1-2,12,TRBV4-1,CASRSPSTSYTF
TRBJ2-7,15,TRBV27,CASSFRGRLEYEQYF
TRBJ2-1,18,TRBV7-2,CASSSNPASGGGYNEQFF
TRBJ1-4,14,TRBV13,CASSLRGGDEKLFF
TRBJ2-2,16,TRBV2,CASYFPGQKNTGELFF
TRBJ1-4,17,TRBV7-9,CASSPPPLGGFNEKLFF
TRBJ1-2,16,TRBV5-6,CASSLEGTGKNGGYTF
TRBJ2-7,14,TRBV28,CASRVLAGSHEQYF
TRBJ2-2,15,TRBV11-2,CASSPGTENTGELFF
TRBJ1-3,14,TRBV30,CAWIRRGALDTIYF
TRBJ1-5,11,TRBV20-1,CSATGGSAQHF
TRBJ2-5,13,TRBV19,CASSERDGETQYF
TRBJ2-1,17,TRBV2,CASMPGLDFRGYNEQFF
TRBJ2-7,14,TRBV10-3,CAISPDRGDYEQYF
TRBJ2-2,16,TRBV13,CASSLGRRGFTGELFF
TRBJ2-4,13,TRBV29-1,CSVESQGGGIQYF
TRBJ1-2,13,TRBV30,CAWTGSLPYGYTF
TRBJ1-1,16,TRBV7-9,CASSGTGGAWNTEAFF
TRBJ1-1,14,TRBV7-3,CASSPQTGFTEAFF
TRBJ1-2,16,TRBV11-3,CASSLAGDMGNYGYTF
TRBJ2-5,16,TRBV7-6,CASSLVSGRAEETQYF
TRBJ1-1,13,TRBV28,CASSMTGNTEAFF
TRBJ2-2,17,TRBV13,CASSFGHQTDKTGELFF
TRBJ2-3,14,TRBV19,CASSLKRSTDTQYF
TRBJ1-1,15,TRBV5-6,CASSLVDRVFTEAFF
TRBJ2-4,16,TRBV11-3,CASSGRSGLLGNIQYF
TRBJ2-3,17,TRBV27,CASSSFTEGILTDTQYF